These T cell receptor beta chains were read from a single sample in a study of early stage breast cancer tumors. Generated by immunoSEQ multiplex PCR, the TCRdb table keeps only in-frame clones and is missing some. The data show just over 50,000 clones, around 80% seen once. Specimen: blood. All receptors come from a person aged 40-50 years with breast cancer. CDR3s include the opening cysteine and the closing phenylalanine or tryptophan. The order of the fields is J gene, D gene, clone size, V gene, CDR3 protein, CDR3 DNA. D genes are given only for firm matches. A row's size may be missing; if present it is once, few, many or a size class.

TRBJ2-1 - - TRBV7-9 CASSEGYEQFF TGTGCCAGCAGTGAGGGTTATGAGCAGTTCTTC
TRBJ1-1 - - TRBV5-1 CASSLDGWNTEAFF TGCGCCAGCAGCTTGGACGGTTGGAACACTGAAGCTTTCTTT
TRBJ2-5 TRBD2 - TRBV2 CASIEGTSGREETQYF TGTGCCAGCATTGAGGGGACTAGCGGGAGGGAAGAGACCCAGTACTTC
TRBJ1-2 - - TRBV5-6 CASRFKGGRPGDYTF TGTGCCAGCAGATTCAAAGGGGGAAGGCCGGGGGACTACACCTTC
TRBJ2-3 - - TRBV7-9 CASSFLGTETDTQYF TGTGCCAGCAGCTTCTTAGGGACTGAAACAGATACGCAGTATTTT
TRBJ2-5 TRBD1 - TRBV19 CASSTGQGQETQYF TGTGCCAGTTCCACCGGACAGGGACAAGAGACCCAGTACTTC
TRBJ2-1 TRBD2 - TRBV11-3 CASSLAPSVSGRNEQFF TGTGCCAGCAGCTTGGCCCCTTCTGTAAGCGGGAGGAATGAGCAGTTCTTC
TRBJ2-4 - - TRBV4-1 CASSQVGGYQNIQYF TGCGCCAGCAGCCAAGTTGGGGGTTACCAAAACATTCAGTACTTC
TRBJ2-3 TRBD2 - TRBV5-4 CASSTRLAGADTQYF TGTGCCAGCAGCACCAGACTAGCGGGAGCCGATACGCAGTATTTT
TRBJ1-1 - - TRBV11-2 CASSFSSVNTEAFF TGTGCCAGCAGCTTCTCCTCAGTGAACACTGAAGCTTTCTTT
TRBJ2-1 TRBD2 once TRBV5-1 CASSWGTSGGYNEQFF TGCGCCAGCAGCTGGGGGACTAGCGGGGGGTACAATGAGCAGTTCTTC
TRBJ2-1 - - TRBV6-5 CASTPTMGEQFF TGTGCCAGCACTCCCACAATGGGGGAGCAGTTCTTC
TRBJ2-1 TRBD1 - TRBV7-9 CASSLAGWQGSGGNEQFF TGTGCCAGCAGCTTAGCTGGTTGGCAGGGTTCAGGGGGCAATGAGCAGTTCTTC
TRBJ2-1 - - TRBV5-1 CASSAPLGAVGEQFF TGCGCCAGCAGCGCCCCTCTGGGGGCCGTCGGTGAGCAGTTCTTC
TRBJ2-4 - - TRBV10-1 CASSDSRAKNIQYF TGCGCCAGCAGTGACAGCAGAGCCAAAAACATTCAGTACTTC
TRBJ2-7 TRBD1 - TRBV5-1 CASSFSQGAYEQYF TGCGCCAGCAGCTTTTCACAGGGGGCGTACGAGCAGTACTTC
TRBJ2-3 - - TRBV5-1 CASSLLATDTDTQYF TGCGCCAGCAGCTTACTAGCAACGGACACAGATACGCAGTATTTT
TRBJ2-3 TRBD2 - TRBV10-1 CASRQGLGPTDTQYF TGCGCCAGCAGGCAGGGACTAGGACCCACAGATACGCAGTATTTT
TRBJ2-7 - - TRBV7-2 CASSLLVSEQYF TGTGCCAGCAGCTTGTTGGTGTCCGAGCAGTACTTC
TRBJ1-1 - - TRBV18 CASSPGSGRDTEAFF TGTGCCAGCTCACCGGGAAGTGGTAGGGACACTGAAGCTTTCTTT
TRBJ2-5 TRBD2 - TRBV19 CASSVQTLAGAQETQYF TGTGCCAGTAGTGTTCAGACGCTAGCGGGGGCCCAAGAGACCCAGTACTTC
TRBJ2-1 - few TRBV6-4 CASSSRVSNEQFF TGTGCCAGCAGTTCCCGAGTTTCCAATGAGCAGTTCTTC
TRBJ2-7 TRBD2 - TRBV5-5 CASSLDAGGPWEQYF TGTGCCAGCAGCTTGGATGCGGGAGGGCCTTGGGAGCAGTACTTC
TRBJ2-7 TRBD1 few TRBV28 CASNPPGGAYEQYF TGTGCCAGCAATCCCCCAGGGGGCGCCTACGAGCAGTACTTC
TRBJ2-1 - - TRBV6-1 CASSEAGGNEQFF TGTGCCAGCAGTGAAGCGGGGGGCAATGAGCAGTTCTTC
TRBJ2-3 TRBD2 - TRBV5-6 CASSLGSGDLTDTQYF TGTGCCAGCAGCTTGGGTAGCGGGGACCTCACAGATACGCAGTATTTT
TRBJ1-2 TRBD1 - TRBV2 CASSEDYFGGQSSGYTF TGTGCCAGCAGTGAAGACTATTTTGGGGGACAGTCGTCTGGCTACACCTTC
TRBJ1-2 - medium-sized TRBV10-1 CAGSGRSYTF TGCGCCGGATCGGGCAGAAGCTACACCTTC
TRBJ2-1 TRBD2 - TRBV7-6 CASTQREGGNEQFF TGTGCCAGCACCCAAAGGGAGGGCGGCAATGAGCAGTTCTTC
TRBJ2-1 TRBD1 - TRBV20-1 CSAGQGNEQFF TGCAGTGCTGGACAGGGCAATGAGCAGTTCTTC
TRBJ1-1 - medium-sized TRBV30 CAWSVRSTEAFF TGTGCCTGGAGTGTAAGGAGCACTGAAGCTTTCTTT
TRBJ2-1 TRBD1 - TRBV6-5 CASTTPGQVGEQFF TGTGCCAGCACTACTCCCGGACAGGTCGGTGAGCAGTTCTTC
TRBJ2-5 TRBD1 - TRBV5-6 CASSGTGGTQYF TGTGCCAGCAGCGGGACAGGGGGGACCCAGTACTTC
TRBJ2-1 TRBD2 - TRBV18 CASSPPGTRGEFF TGTGCCAGCTCACCACCGGGGACTAGGGGCGAGTTCTTC
TRBJ2-6 - - TRBV6-4 CASTLEAGANVLTF TGTGCCAGCACTTTGGAGGCTGGGGCCAACGTCCTGACTTTC
TRBJ1-2 - once TRBV6-1 CASSEGGLRNYGYTF TGTGCCAGCAGTGAAGGGGGCTTAAGAAACTATGGCTACACCTTC
TRBJ1-1 - - TRBV7-8 CASILGVGGTEAFF TGTGCCAGCATCCTCGGTGTGGGGGGGACTGAAGCTTTCTTT
TRBJ2-3 - once TRBV5-6 CASSLVAPPGQADTQYF TGTGCCAGCAGCTTGGTAGCCCCACCTGGACAAGCAGATACGCAGTATTTT
TRBJ2-2 - few TRBV11-3 CASSLSRRENTGELFF TGTGCCAGCAGCTTAAGCCGCAGGGAGAACACCGGGGAGCTGTTTTTT
TRBJ1-2 - few TRBV5-4 CASSLGGDDGYTF TGTGCCAGCAGCTTGGGGGGGGATGATGGCTACACCTTC
TRBJ1-2 - - TRBV6-5 CASTDGGTTYGYTF TGTGCCAGCACCGATGGGGGTACTACTTATGGCTACACCTTC
TRBJ2-1 - - TRBV19 CASSIRGYEQFF TGTGCCAGTAGTATAAGAGGTTATGAGCAGTTCTTC
TRBJ2-6 TRBD1 - TRBV10-3 CAIRGAGTGSGANVLTF TGTGCCATCAGGGGGGCCGGGACAGGCTCTGGGGCCAACGTCCTGACTTTC
TRBJ1-2 TRBD1 - TRBV28 CASLTGQAFFMMRNYGYTF TGTGCCAGCCTCACTGGACAGGCCTTTTTTATGATGCGGAACTATGGCTACACCTTC
TRBJ1-4 TRBD1 - TRBV7-9 CASSSQGGNEKLFF TGTGCCAGCAGCTCCCAGGGGGGGAATGAAAAACTGTTTTTT
TRBJ1-1 - medium-sized TRBV14 CASSQGARTEAFF TGTGCCAGCAGCCAAGGGGCGCGTACTGAAGCTTTCTTT
TRBJ2-5 - - TRBV14 CASSQLGPQETQYF TGTGCCAGCAGCCAACTCGGACCTCAAGAGACCCAGTACTTC
TRBJ2-5 - - TRBV16 CASSQNSQETQYF TGTGCCAGCAGCCAGAACTCCCAAGAGACCCAGTACTTC
TRBJ2-1 - few TRBV19 CASSISAVTEQFF TGTGCCAGTAGTATCTCAGCGGTTACTGAGCAGTTCTTC
TRBJ2-3 - - TRBV5-1 CASGIVTGTSTDTQYF TGCGCCAGCGGGATCGTCACAGGGACTAGCACAGATACGCAGTATTTT
TRBJ2-7 - - TRBV19 CASSPSDSYEQYF TGTGCCAGTAGCCCCAGCGACTCCTACGAGCAGTACTTC
TRBJ2-5 - - TRBV19 CASSAQAGSETQYF TGTGCCAGTAGCGCTCAGGCAGGGTCAGAGACCCAGTACTTC
TRBJ1-5 - once TRBV6-5 CASSYSIPESNQPQHF TGTGCCAGCAGTTACTCGATTCCAGAGAGCAATCAGCCCCAGCATTTT
TRBJ1-5 - few TRBV19 CATSGRGTNQPQHF TGTGCCACCTCCGGGCGGGGAACCAATCAGCCCCAGCATTTT
TRBJ2-7 TRBD2 - TRBV20-1 CSATTSAEQYF TGCAGTGCGACAACTAGCGCCGAGCAGTACTTC
TRBJ2-7 TRBD2 - TRBV10-2 CASSWGLAGDEQYF TGCGCCAGCAGTTGGGGACTAGCGGGAGACGAGCAGTACTTC
TRBJ2-7 TRBD2 - TRBV4-1 CASSLGTGRASYEQYF TGCGCCAGCAGCCTAGGGACGGGGAGGGCCTCCTACGAGCAGTACTTC
TRBJ2-7 - - TRBV28 CASSLLVDEQYF TGTGCCAGCAGTTTATTAGTCGACGAGCAGTACTTC
TRBJ2-3 - - TRBV21-1 CASSKGIKGLAGEADTQYF TGTGCCAGCAGCAAAGGTATTAAAGGACTAGCGGGAGAAGCAGATACGCAGTATTTT